Reported below is one T cell receptor beta chain. This CDR3 region has 15 residues. Trimming pared 7 bases from V and 0 bases from J, leaving 13 bases between. From germline, CDR1 is MDHEN and CDR2 SYDVKM. The data belong to a study of low-dose radiotherapy and immunotherapy resistance in tumors. Turning to the study itself: Doses of 0.5 Gy per fraction every 2 weeks, totaling 6.5 Gy, went to Cohort 1. Aspirin was taken orally by patients at 300 mg daily for four cycles from cycle 1 day 1.

Primers targeting TRAV and TRBV primed first-strand cDNA, covering alpha and beta chains. Both a constant-region primer and a V-primer adapter served to amplify TCRs across around 20 PCR cycles. TCRdb redid the calling of the reads with MiXCR, one entry per CDR3 protein. The sample lists under 95,000 distinct CDR3 sequences; less than 20% were seen once. Time point of the sample: after trial treatment. Described treatment: LDRT plus nivolumab, ipilimumab, low-dose cyclophosphamide and aspirin (RACIN trial). As their treatment, donors received nivolumab, ipilimumab, aspirin, low-dose cyclophosphamide and low-dose radiotherapy. Inclusion covered patients whose advanced solid tumors lacked tumor-infiltrating lymphocytes.

Material: PBMCs, obtained after low-dose radiotherapy plus immunotherapy. The receptor comes from a male donor with prostate cancer. The gene calls are TRBV28 and TRBJ1-3; tentatively, D is TRBD1 (5 bases). The CDR3 DNA sequence: TGTGCCAGCACCTGGGGGGTTTTCTCTGGAAACACCATATATTTT. Encoded protein: CASTWGVFSGNTIYF.